The clone carrying this T cell receptor (beta chain) was observed many times. Its antigen is still unknown. Time point here: sample taken at primary tumor resection. This sample is part of a study of spatial heterogeneity in lung cancer. Study overall: Matched bulk RNA-seq provided a T cell module score, and TCR transcript counts in tumor regions correlated strongly with it.

TCRdb recomputed calls from the 5' RACE reads with MiXCR, one row per CDR3 protein. The table lists about 13,000 distinct CDR3 sequences, around 6.1% of them singletons. Study-wide points: Tumoral mutation counts were tracked by counts of expanded intratumoral alpha and beta TCRs.

The sequence came from a female donor with early-stage non-small cell lung cancer. The input for sequencing was lung tumor tissue, taken at surgery.

The chain's CDR3 is CASSFRNTIYF. CDR3 bases: TGTGCCAGCAGTTTTCGGAACACCATATATTTT. The gene calls are TRBV6-5 and TRBJ1-3; D call uncertain. CDR1 is MNHEY and CDR2 is SVGAGI in the germline V gene. V gave up 4 bases and J gave up 7 bases, with 5 bases separating them. The CDR3 runs 11 residues.